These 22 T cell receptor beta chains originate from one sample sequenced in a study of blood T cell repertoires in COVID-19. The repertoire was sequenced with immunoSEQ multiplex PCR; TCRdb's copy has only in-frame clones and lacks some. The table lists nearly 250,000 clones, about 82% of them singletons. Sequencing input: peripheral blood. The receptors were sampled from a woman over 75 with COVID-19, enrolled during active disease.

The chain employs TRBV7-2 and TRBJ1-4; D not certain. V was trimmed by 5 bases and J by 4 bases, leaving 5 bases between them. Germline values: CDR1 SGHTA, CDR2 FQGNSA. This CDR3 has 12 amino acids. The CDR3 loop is CASSPFNEKLFF. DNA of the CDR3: TGTGCCAGCAGCCCTTTTAATGAAAAACTGTTTTTT.

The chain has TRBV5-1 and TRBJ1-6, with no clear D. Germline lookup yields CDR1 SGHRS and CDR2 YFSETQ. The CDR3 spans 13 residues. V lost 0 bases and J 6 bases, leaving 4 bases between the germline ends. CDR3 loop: CASSLVRNSPLHF. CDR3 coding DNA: TGCGCCAGCAGCTTGGTTCGTAATTCACCCCTCCACTTT. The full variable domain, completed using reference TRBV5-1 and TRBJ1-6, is KAGVTQTPRYLIKTRGQQVTLSCSPISGHRSVSWYQQTPGQGLQFLFEYFSETQRNKGNFPGRFSGRQFSNSRSEMNVSTLELGDSALYLCASSLVRNSPLHFGNGTRLTVT.

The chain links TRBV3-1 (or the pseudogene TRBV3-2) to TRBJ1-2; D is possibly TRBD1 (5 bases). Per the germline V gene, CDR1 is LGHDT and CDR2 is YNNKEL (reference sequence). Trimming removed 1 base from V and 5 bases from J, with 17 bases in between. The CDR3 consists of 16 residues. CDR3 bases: TGTGCCAGCAGCCAAGGGCCTGCGGCAGGGAGGTATGGCTACACCTTC. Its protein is CASSQGPAAGRYGYTF.

The CDR3 DNA reads as TGTGCCAGCAGTTTTCCGACGGGGACCTACGAGCAGTACTTC. Residues: CASSFPTGTYEQYF. The chain recombines TRBV28 with TRBJ2-7; tentatively, D is TRBD2 (5 bases). Germline-derived CDR1 and CDR2 are MDHEN and SYDVKM. The CDR3 spans 14 residues. Between the trimmed V and J ends, which lost 3 bases and 2 bases, there was a span of 11 bases.

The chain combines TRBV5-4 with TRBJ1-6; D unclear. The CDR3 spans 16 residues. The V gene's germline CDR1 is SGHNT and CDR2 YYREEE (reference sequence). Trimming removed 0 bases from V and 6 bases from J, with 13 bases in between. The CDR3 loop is CASSLGALHGNSPLHF. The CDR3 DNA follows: TGTGCCAGCAGCTTGGGGGCCCTTCATGGTAATTCACCCCTCCACTTT.

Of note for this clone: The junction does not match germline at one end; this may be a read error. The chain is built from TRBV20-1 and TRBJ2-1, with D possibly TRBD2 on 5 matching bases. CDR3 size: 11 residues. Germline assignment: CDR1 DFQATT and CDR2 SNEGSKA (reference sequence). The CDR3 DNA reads TGCAGTGCTAGTACGCCTAGCTCGGAAGTCTTC. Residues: CSASTPSSEVF.

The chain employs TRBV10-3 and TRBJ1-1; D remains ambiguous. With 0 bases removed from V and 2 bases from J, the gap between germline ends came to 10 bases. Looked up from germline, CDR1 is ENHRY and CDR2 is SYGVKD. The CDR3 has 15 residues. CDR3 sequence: CAISESWRSNTEAFF. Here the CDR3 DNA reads TGTGCCATCAGTGAGTCTTGGCGGTCCAACACTGAAGCTTTCTTT.

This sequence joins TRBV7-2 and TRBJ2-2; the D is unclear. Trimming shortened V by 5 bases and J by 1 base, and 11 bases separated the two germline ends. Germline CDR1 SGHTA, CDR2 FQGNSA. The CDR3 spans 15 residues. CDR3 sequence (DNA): TGTGCCAGCAGCCGCGGCCCATTGAACACCGGGGAGCTGTTTTTT. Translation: CASSRGPLNTGELFF.

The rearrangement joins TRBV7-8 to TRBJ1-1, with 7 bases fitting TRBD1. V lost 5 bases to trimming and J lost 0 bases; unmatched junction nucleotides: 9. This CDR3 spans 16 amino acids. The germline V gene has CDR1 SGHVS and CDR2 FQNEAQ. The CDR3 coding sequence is TGTGCCAGCAGCAAAGAGGGACAGCTCATGAACACTGAAGCTTTCTTT. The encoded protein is CASSKEGQLMNTEAFF.

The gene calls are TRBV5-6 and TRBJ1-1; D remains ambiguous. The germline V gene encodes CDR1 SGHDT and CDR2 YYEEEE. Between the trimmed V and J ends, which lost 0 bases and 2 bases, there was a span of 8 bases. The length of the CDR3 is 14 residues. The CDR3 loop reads CASSLGGGNTEAFF. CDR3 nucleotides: TGTGCCAGCAGCTTGGGGGGAGGCAACACTGAAGCTTTCTTT.

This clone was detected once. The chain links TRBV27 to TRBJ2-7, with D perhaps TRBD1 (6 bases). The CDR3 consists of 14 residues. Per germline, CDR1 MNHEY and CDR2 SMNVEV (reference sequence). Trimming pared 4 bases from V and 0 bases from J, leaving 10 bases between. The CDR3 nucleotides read TGTGCCAGCAGTTCCTCGGACAGCTCCTACGAGCAGTACTTC. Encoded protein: CASSSSDSSYEQYF.

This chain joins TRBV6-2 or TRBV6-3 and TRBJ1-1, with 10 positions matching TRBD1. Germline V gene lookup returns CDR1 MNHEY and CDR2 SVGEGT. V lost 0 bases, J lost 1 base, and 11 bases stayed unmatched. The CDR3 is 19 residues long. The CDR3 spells CASSYSRGQGVRGNTEAFF. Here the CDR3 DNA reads TGTGCCAGCAGTTACTCGAGAGGACAGGGGGTTCGGGGGAACACTGAAGCTTTCTTT.

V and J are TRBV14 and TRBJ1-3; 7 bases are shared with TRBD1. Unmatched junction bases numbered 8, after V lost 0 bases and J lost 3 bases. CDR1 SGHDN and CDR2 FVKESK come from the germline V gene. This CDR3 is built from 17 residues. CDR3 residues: CASSQDGRRGIGNTIYF. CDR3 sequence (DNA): TGTGCCAGCAGCCAAGACGGTCGCAGGGGGATTGGAAACACCATATATTTT. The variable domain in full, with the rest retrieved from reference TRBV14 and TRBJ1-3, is EAGVTQFPSHSVIEKGQTVTLRCDPISGHDNLYWYRRVMGKEIKFLLHFVKESKQDESGMPNNRFLAERTGGTYSTLKVQPAELEDSGVYFCASSQDGRRGIGNTIYFGEGSWLTVV.

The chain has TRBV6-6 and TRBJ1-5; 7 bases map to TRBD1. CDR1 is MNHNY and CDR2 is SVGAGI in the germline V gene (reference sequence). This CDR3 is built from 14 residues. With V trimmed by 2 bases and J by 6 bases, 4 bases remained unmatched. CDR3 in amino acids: CASSYEGALQPQHF. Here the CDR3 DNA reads TGTGCCAGCAGTTACGAGGGGGCTCTTCAGCCCCAGCATTTT.

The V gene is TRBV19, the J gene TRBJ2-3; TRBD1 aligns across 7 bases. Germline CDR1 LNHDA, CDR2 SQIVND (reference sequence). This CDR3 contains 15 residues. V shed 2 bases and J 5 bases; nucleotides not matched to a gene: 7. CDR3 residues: CASSIWKGAQDTQYF. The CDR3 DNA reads TGTGCCAGTAGTATATGGAAGGGGGCACAAGATACGCAGTATTTT.

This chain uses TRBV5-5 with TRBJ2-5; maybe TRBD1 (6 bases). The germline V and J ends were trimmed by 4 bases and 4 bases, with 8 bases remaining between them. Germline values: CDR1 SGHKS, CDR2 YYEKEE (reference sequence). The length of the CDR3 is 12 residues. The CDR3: CASSATGETQYF. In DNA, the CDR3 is TGTGCCAGCAGCGCGACAGGAGAGACCCAGTACTTC. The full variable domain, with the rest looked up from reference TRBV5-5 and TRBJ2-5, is DAGVTQSPTHLIKTRGQQVTLRCSPISGHKSVSWYQQVLGQGPQFIFQYYEKEERGRGNFPDRFSARQFPNYSSELNVNALLLGDSALYLCASSATGETQYFGPGTRLLVL.

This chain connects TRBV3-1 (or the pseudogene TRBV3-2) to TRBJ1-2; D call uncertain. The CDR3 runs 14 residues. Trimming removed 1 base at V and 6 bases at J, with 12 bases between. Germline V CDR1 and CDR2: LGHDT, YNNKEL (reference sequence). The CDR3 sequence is CASSQANRGNGYTF. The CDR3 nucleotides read TGTGCCAGCAGCCAAGCTAACCGCGGGAATGGCTACACCTTC.

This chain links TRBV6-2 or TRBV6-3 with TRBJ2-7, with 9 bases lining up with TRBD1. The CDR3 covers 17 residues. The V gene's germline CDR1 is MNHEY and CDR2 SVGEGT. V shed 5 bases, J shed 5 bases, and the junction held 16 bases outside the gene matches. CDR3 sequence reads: CASSIPGQGPSRNEQYF. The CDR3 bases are TGTGCCAGCAGTATTCCGGGACAGGGTCCATCCCGGAACGAGCAGTACTTC.

CDR3 amino acids: CASSRSSTPFGSADTQYF. CDR3 coding DNA: TGTGCCAGCAGCCGAAGCTCGACTCCGTTTGGCAGTGCAGATACGCAGTATTTT. The genes are TRBV3-1 (or the pseudogene TRBV3-2) and TRBJ2-3; D not resolved. V was pared by 4 bases and J by 4 bases, with 24 bases between. The CDR3 contains 18 residues. Germline values: CDR1 LGHDT, CDR2 YNNKEL (reference sequence).

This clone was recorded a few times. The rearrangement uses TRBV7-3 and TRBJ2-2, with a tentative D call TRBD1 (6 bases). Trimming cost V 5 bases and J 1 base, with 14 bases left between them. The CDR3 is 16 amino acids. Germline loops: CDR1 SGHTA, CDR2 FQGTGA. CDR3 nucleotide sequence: TGTGCCAGCAGCGAAACGGGGACAAAGAACACCGGGGAGCTGTTTTTT. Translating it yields CASSETGTKNTGELFF.

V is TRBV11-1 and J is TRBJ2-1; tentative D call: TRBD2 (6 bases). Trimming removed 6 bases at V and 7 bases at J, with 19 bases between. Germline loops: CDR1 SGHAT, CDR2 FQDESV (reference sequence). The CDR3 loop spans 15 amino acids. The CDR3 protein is CASSFESRLGNEQFF. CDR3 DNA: TGTGCCAGCAGTTTTGAATCACGACTAGGAAATGAGCAGTTCTTC.

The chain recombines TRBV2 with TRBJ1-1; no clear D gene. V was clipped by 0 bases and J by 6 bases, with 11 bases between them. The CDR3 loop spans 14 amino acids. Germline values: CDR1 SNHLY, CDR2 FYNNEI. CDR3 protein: CASSEASGYAEAFF. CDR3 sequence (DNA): TGTGCCAGCAGTGAAGCGTCGGGTTACGCTGAAGCTTTCTTT.